The next 8 T cell receptor beta chains were all read from a single sample in a study of sequential checkpoint blockade in melanoma. Clones were sequenced by immunoSEQ multiplex PCR, and TCRdb holds only the in-frame ones, with some missing. The sample has about 4,000 clones; around 20% are singletons. Sample treatment: randomized to nivolumab then ipilimumab (arm A) or the reverse (arm B). This specimen consisted of tumor tissue (inferred from file names), obtained from a patient given nivolumab and ipilimumab in sequence. The receptors stem from a human patient with melanoma. Some clones in this sample may be carry-over from other donors' samples.

This clone has only a few counts. J is TRBJ1-3 and V is TRBV9, with 9 bases fitting TRBD1. The CDR3 contains 15 residues. V trimming: 3 bases; J trimming: 9 bases; junction bases outside the gene matches: 10. The germline V gene encodes CDR1 SGDLS and CDR2 YYNGEE. CDR3 nucleotide sequence: TGTGCCAGCAGCGGGACAGGGGCGCGGGAGGGCACCATATATTTT. This codes for CASSGTGAREGTIYF.

This clone was picked up a small number of times. The chain uses TRBV9 and TRBJ1-5; no clear D gene. The germline V and J ends were trimmed by 5 bases and 5 bases, with 11 bases remaining between them. Germline V gene data show CDR1 as SGDLS and CDR2 as YYNGEE. CDR3 length equals 13 residues. The CDR3: CASSGRLDQPQHF. The DNA of the CDR3 is TGTGCCAGCAGTGGGAGGCTGGATCAGCCCCAGCATTTT.

In its sample, this clone was seen a few times. The J gene is TRBJ2-3, the V gene TRBV28, with D perhaps being TRBD1 or TRBD2 (6 bases each). Per germline, CDR1 MDHEN and CDR2 SYDVKM. V shed 4 bases and J shed 2 bases, with 13 bases lying between them. CDR3 length equals 15 residues. The CDR3: CASSSPGGPTDTQYF. CDR3 in DNA: TGTGCCAGCAGTTCCCCCGGGGGCCCCACAGATACGCAGTATTTT.

The table lists this clone with a few counts. The germline gene is not matched at one end of the junction; a read error may be the cause. The V call is TRBV4-2, the J call TRBJ1-2; possibly TRBD1 for D (6 bases). In germline, CDR1 is LGHNA, CDR2 YNFKEQ. The CDR3 is 21 amino acids. For the CDR3, the DNA is TGTGCTAGCAGCCAAGGAGAGGTAGGAACACAAAAACCTTACAGGGATTATGGCTACACCTTC. It translates to CASSQGEVGTQKPYRDYGYTF.

By sample share, this clone is large. The chain uses TRBV6-8 and TRBJ1-2, with D maybe TRBD1 (5 bases). The V end lost 5 bases, the J end lost 2 bases, and 15 bases lay between the germline ends. Germline CDR1 reads MNHGY; CDR2 reads SAAAGT. This CDR3 has 15 residues. The chain's CDR3 is CASSGDGRANYGYTF. CDR3 DNA: TGTGCCAGCAGTGGGGACGGCCGAGCGAACTATGGCTACACCTTC.

This clone was detected many times. This chain connects TRBV13 to TRBJ1-2; tentatively, D is TRBD1 (5 bases). The CDR3 consists of 16 residues. Deletions cut 0 bases from V and 4 bases from J, with 15 bases between. Germline V gives CDR1 PRHDT, CDR2 FYEKMQ (reference sequence). In DNA form, the CDR3 reads TGTGCCAGCAGCTTAGGCCGCGGAGGGGTGGGCTATGGCTACACCTTC. Encoded protein: CASSLGRGGVGYGYTF.

The V and J genes are TRBV18 and TRBJ2-1; 8 bases are shared with TRBD1. This CDR3 spans 16 amino acids. The V gene end was trimmed by 6 bases and the J gene end by 3 bases; junction bases not matched to a gene: 10. Germline V gene data show CDR1 as KGHSH and CDR2 as LQKENI. CDR3 sequence reads: CASSLDRVGYYNEQFF. CDR3 in DNA: TGTGCCAGCTCGCTGGACAGGGTTGGATACTACAATGAGCAGTTCTTC.

In this sample, this clone turned up many times. The chain employs TRBV7-1 and TRBJ1-2; no clear D gene. TRBV7-1 is classed as an ORF, of uncertain function. The CDR3 extends over 13 amino acids. Trimming stripped 3 bases from V and 8 bases from J, with 13 bases between. The CDR3 nucleotides read TGTGCCAGCAGCTCTAAGTGGGTAGAAGGCTACACCTTC. This sequence encodes CASSSKWVEGYTF.